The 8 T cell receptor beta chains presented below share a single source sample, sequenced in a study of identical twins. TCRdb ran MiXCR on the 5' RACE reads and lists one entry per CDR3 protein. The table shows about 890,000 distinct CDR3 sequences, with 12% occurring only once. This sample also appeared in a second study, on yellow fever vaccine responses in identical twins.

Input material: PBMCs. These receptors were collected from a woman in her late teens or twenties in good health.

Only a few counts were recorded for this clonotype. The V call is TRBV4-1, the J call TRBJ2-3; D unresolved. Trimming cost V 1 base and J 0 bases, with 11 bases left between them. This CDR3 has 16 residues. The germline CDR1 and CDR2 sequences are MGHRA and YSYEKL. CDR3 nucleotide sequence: TGCGCCAGCAGCCAAGTCCTTAGCTTAAGCACAGATACGCAGTATTTT. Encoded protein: CASSQVLSLSTDTQYF.

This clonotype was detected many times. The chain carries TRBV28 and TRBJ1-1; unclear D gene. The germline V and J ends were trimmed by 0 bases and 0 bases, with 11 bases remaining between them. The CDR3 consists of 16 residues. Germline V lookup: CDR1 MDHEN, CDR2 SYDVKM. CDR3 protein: CASSLWYEGMNTEAFF. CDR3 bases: TGTGCCAGCAGTTTATGGTATGAGGGCATGAACACTGAAGCTTTCTTT.

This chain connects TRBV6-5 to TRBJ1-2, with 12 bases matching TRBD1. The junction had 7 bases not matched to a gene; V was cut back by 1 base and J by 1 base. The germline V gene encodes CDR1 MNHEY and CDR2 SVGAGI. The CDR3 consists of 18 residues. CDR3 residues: CASSYLPGQGASNYGYTF. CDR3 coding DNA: TGTGCCAGCAGTTACTTACCGGGACAGGGGGCGAGTAACTATGGCTACACCTTC.

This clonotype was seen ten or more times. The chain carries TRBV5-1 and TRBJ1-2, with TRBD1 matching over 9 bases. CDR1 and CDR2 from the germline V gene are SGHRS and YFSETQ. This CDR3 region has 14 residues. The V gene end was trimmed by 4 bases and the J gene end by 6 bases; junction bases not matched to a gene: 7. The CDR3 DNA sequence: TGCGCCAGCAGCAAGGCCCGGGACAGGGATGGCTACACCTTC. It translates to CASSKARDRDGYTF.

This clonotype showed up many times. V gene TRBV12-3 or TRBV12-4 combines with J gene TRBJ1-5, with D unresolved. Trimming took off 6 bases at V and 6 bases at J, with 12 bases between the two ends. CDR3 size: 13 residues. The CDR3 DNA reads TGTGCCAGCAGCCTCATGGAAGGTCAGCCCCAGCATTTT. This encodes CASSLMEGQPQHF.

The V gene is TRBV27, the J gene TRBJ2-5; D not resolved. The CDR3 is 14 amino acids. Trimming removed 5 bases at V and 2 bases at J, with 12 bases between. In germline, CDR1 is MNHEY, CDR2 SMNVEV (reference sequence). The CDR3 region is CASSKLGKQETQYF. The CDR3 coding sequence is TGTGCCAGCAGTAAGTTGGGAAAACAAGAGACCCAGTACTTC.

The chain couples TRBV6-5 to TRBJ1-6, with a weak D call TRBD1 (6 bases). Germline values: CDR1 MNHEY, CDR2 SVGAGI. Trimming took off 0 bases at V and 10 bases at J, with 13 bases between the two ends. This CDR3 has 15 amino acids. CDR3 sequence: CASSYSNIQGSPLHF. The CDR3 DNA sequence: TGTGCCAGCAGTTACTCGAACATCCAGGGGTCACCCCTCCACTTT.

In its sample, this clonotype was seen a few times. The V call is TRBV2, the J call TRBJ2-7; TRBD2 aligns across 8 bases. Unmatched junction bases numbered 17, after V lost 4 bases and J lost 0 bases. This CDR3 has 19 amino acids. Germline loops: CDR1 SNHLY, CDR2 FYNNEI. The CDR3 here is CASSAMGRLTSVSSYEQYF. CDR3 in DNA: TGTGCCAGCAGTGCCATGGGGAGGTTGACTAGCGTAAGCTCCTACGAGCAGTACTTC.